There are a few counts of the clone carrying this TCR beta chain. What it binds is unknown. The data were obtained in a study of post-analysis software for immune sequencing data. Study-level findings and limits: Patients carried a few TRBV segments more frequently than controls did, and TRBV5-6, TRBV5-1 and TRBV20-1 were among them.

Presence of unique molecular identifiers characterized the TCR beta cDNA libraries. TCRdb recomputed calls from the PCR reads with MiXCR, one row per CDR3 protein. The table records roughly 200,000 distinct CDR3 sequences, roughly 28% of them present only once. Trimming took off 5 bases at V and 6 bases at J, with 17 bases between the two ends. This CDR3 spans 15 amino acids. The germline V gene has CDR1 MNHEY and CDR2 SVGAGI. This sequence joins TRBV6-5 and TRBJ2-1; either TRBD1 or TRBD2 may fit D (5 bases each). The source is a girl younger than 18 with multiple sclerosis. Sample: blood. CDR3 DNA sequence: TGTGCCAGCAGTAAGACTGGGGGTCGGGGCAATGAGCAGTTCTTC. It codes for CASSKTGGRGNEQFF.